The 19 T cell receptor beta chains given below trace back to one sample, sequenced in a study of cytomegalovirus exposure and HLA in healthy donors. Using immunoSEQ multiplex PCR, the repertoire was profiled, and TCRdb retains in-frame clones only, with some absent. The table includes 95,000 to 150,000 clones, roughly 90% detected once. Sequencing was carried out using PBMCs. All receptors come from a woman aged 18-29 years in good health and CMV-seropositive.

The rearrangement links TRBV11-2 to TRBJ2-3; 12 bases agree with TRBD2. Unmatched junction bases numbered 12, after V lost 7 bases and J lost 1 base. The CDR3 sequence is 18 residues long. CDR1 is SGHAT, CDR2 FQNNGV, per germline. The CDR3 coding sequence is TGTGCCAGCAAACGACTAGCGGGGGCGGGGCGGGGCACAGATACGCAGTATTTT. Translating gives CASKRLAGAGRGTDTQYF.

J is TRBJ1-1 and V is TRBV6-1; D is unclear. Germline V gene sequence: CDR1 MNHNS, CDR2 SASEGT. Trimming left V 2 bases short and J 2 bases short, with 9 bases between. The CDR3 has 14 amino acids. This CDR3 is CASSEFLSNTEAFF. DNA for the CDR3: TGTGCCAGCAGTGAATTCCTAAGCAACACTGAAGCTTTCTTT.

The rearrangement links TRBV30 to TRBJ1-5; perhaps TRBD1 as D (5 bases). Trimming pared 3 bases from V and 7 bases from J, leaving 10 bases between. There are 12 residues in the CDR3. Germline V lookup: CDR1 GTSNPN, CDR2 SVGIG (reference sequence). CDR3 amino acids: CAWSVGAQPQHF. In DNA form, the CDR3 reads TGTGCCTGGAGCGTTGGGGCGCAGCCCCAGCATTTT. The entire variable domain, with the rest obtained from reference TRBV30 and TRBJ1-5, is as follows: SQTIHQWPATLVQPVGSPLSLECTVEGTSNPNLYWYRQAAGRGLQLLFYSVGIGQISSEVPQNLSASRPQDRQFILSSKKLLLSDSGFYLCAWSVGAQPQHFGDGTRLSIL.

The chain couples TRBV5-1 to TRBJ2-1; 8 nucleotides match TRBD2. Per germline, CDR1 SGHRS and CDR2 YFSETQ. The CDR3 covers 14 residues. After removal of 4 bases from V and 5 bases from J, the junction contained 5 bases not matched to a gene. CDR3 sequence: CASSSGSGDNEQFF. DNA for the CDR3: TGCGCCAGCAGCAGCGGGAGCGGGGACAATGAGCAGTTCTTC.

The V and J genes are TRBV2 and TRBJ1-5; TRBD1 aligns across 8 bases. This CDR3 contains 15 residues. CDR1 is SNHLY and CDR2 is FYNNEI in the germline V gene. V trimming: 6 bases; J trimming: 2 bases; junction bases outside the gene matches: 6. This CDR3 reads CASSPDRARNQPQHF. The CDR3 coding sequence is TGTGCCAGCAGCCCGGACAGGGCCCGCAATCAGCCCCAGCATTTT. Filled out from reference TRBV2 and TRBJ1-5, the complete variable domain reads EPEVTQTPSHQVTQMGQEVILRCVPISNHLYFYWYRQILGQKVEFLVSFYNNEISEKSEIFDDQFSVERPDGSNFTLKIRSTKLEDSAMYFCASSPDRARNQPQHFGDGTRLSIL.

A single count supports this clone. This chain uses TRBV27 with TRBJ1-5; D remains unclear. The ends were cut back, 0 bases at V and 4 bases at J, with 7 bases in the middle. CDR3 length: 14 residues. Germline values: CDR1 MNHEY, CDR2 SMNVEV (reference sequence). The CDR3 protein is CASSLSAGNQPQHF. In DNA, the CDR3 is TGTGCCAGCAGTTTATCGGCAGGTAATCAGCCCCAGCATTTT.

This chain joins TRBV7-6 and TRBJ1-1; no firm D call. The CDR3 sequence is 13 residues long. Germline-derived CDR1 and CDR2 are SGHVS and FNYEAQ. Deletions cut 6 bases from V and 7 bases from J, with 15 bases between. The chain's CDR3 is CASSPGARGEAFF. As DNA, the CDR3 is TGTGCCAGCAGTCCCGGAGCGAGAGGTGAAGCTTTCTTT.

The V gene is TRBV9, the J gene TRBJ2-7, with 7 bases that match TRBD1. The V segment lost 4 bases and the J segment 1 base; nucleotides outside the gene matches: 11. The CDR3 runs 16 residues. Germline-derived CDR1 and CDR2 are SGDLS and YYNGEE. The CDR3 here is CASSYGPTGFSYEQYF. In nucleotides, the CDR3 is TGTGCCAGCAGCTACGGACCGACAGGGTTTTCCTACGAGCAGTACTTC.

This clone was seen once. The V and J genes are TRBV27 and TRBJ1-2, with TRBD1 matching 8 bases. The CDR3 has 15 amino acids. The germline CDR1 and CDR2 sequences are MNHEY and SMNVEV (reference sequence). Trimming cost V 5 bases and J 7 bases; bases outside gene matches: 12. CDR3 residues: CASSQFTGGMGGYTF. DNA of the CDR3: TGTGCCAGCAGTCAATTTACAGGGGGAATGGGTGGCTACACCTTC.

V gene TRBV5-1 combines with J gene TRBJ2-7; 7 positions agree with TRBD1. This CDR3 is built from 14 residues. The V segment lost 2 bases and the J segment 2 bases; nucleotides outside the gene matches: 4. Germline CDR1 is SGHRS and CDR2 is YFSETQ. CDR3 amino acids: CASSFRQGPYEQYF. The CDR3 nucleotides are TGCGCCAGCAGCTTCCGACAGGGCCCCTACGAGCAGTACTTC.

The CDR3 bases are TGTGCCAGCAGAGGGGGCGCAAAGTATGGCTACACCTTC. This sequence encodes CASRGGAKYGYTF. J is TRBJ1-2 and V is TRBV9, with 7 nucleotides matching TRBD1. Trimming at V came to 5 bases and at J to 5 bases, leaving 6 bases not matched to a gene. In germline, CDR1 is SGDLS, CDR2 YYNGEE. This CDR3 has 13 amino acids.

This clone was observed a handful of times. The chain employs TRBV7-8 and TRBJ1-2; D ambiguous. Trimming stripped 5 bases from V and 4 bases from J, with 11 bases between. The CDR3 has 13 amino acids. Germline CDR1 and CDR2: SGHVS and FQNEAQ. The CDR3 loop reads CASSAADRYGYTF. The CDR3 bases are TGTGCCAGCAGCGCCGCAGATCGCTATGGCTACACCTTC. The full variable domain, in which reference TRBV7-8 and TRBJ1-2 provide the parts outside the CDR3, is GAGVSQSPRYKVAKRGQDVALRCDPISGHVSLFWYQQALGQGPEFLTYFQNEAQLDKSGLPSDRFFAERPEGSVSTLKIQRTQQEDSAVYLCASSAADRYGYTFGSGTRLTVV.

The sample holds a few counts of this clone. CDR3 sequence: CASSEVPGRGGTEAFF. The CDR3 coding sequence is TGTGCCAGCAGTGAAGTACCGGGCCGCGGGGGCACTGAAGCTTTCTTT. The V call is TRBV6-1, the J call TRBJ1-1; possible D gene TRBD1, 5 bases. The CDR3 is 16 amino acids. With 1 base removed from V and 4 bases from J, the gap between germline ends came to 16 bases. Germline values: CDR1 MNHNS, CDR2 SASEGT.

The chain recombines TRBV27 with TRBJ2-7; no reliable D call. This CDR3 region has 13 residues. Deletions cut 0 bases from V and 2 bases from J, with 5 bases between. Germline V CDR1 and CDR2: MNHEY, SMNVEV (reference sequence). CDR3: CASSLSLAYEQYF. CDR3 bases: TGTGCCAGCAGTTTATCTTTAGCCTACGAGCAGTACTTC.

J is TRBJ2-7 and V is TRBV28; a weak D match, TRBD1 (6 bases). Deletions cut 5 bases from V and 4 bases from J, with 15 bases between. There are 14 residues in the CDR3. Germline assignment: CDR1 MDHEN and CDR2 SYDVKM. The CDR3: CASSVVSGAYEQYF. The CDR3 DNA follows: TGTGCCAGCAGTGTGGTGTCAGGGGCTTACGAGCAGTACTTC.

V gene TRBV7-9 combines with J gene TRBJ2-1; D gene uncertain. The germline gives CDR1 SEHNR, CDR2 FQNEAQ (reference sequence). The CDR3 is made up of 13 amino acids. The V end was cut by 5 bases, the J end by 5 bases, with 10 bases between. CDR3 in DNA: TGTGCCAGCAGCGCAGACGCGGACAATGAGCAGTTCTTC. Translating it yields CASSADADNEQFF.

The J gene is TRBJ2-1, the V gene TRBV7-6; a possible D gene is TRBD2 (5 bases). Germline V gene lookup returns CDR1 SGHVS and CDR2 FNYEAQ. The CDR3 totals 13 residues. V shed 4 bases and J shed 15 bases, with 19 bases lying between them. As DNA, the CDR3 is TGTGCCAGCAGCTCCCCCCCGGGGAAGCAGCGGTTCTTC. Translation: CASSSPPGKQRFF.

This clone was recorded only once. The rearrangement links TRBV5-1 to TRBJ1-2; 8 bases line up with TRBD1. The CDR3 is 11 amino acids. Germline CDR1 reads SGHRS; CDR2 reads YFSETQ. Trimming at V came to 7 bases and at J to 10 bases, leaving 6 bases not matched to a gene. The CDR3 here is CASRSTGDYTF. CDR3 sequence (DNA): TGCGCCAGCCGCTCGACAGGGGACTACACCTTC.

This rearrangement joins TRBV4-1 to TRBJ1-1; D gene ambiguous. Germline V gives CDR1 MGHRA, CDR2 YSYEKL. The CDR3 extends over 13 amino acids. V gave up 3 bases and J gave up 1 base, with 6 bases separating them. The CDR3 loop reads CASSQEENTEAFF. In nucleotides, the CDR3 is TGCGCCAGCAGCCAGGAGGAGAACACTGAAGCTTTCTTT.